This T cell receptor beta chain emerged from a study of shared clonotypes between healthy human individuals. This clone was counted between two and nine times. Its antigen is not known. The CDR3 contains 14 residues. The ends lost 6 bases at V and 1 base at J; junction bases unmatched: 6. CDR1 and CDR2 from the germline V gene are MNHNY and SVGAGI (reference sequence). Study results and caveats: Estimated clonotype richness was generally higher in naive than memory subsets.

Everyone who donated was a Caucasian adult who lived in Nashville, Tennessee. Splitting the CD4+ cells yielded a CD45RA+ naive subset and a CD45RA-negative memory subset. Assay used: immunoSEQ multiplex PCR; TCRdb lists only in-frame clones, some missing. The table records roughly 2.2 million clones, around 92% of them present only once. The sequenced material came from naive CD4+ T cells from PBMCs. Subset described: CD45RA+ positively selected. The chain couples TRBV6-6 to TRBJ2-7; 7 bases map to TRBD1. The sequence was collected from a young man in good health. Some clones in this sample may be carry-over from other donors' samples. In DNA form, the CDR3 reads TGTGCCAGCAGGAACACAGGGGTTTCCTACGAGCAGTACTTC. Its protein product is CASRNTGVSYEQYF.